The entry below describes one T cell receptor beta chain. This receptor's antigen is unknown. No much larger clonotype is one base removed from it; base qualities were not supplied. The data were obtained in a study of cytomegalovirus exposure and HLA in healthy donors (dated by TCRdb to about 2017). Broadly, across the study: An earlier analysis of approximately 590 of the donors reported 250 to 300 Gb of sequence data and 117 million unique TCR beta sequences from about 200 million T cells. Approximately 310 gigabases of sequencing data and around 88 million unique TCR sequences made up an early release that covered fewer than 650 HLA-typed donors. Of the 300 to 500 genotyped donors, 75% to 85% were placed in the genetic ancestry cluster associated with self-reported Caucasian donors. The study aimed to test whether signatures of past pathogen exposure could be identified by cataloging public T cell receptors. The study profiled the T cell repertoires of 550 to 700 subjects by immunosequencing and related them to cytomegalovirus serostatus. A separate validation cohort of 90 to 150 different subjects was used in addition to the roughly 670-subject first cohort. To predict cytomegalovirus infection status, the study combined high-throughput TCR immunosequencing, statistical association of individual TCRs with disease status, and machine learning. To study patterns of TCR occurrence, a later analysis re-analyzed previously published TCR beta repertoires from under 750 donors and added high-resolution HLA genotyping. In the later analysis, no new phenotypic data were used to find candidate immune exposures; instead, reliance was placed on TCR beta sequences and their occurrence across donors. An earlier analysis of 587 of the donors used high-throughput TCR beta sequencing to judge whether each TCR beta V gene segment behaved as functional or pseudogenic. Donor age, sex, ethnicity and CMV serostatus were collected together with the repertoire data. Genome-wide SNP genotypes for about 60% of the 666 donors were used in a later genetic analysis, which treated that subset as a discovery cohort. Every discovery cohort repertoire had been produced on one sequencing platform. HLA typing included class I and class II loci at four-digit resolution. Typing coverage differed by locus: A, B, C, DRB1 and DQB1 were typed in about 629-640 donors, DQA1 in 500 to 550, DPA1 in 600 to 610, and DPB1 in just under 490. Because of strong linkage in the cohort, 4 to 6 DR-DQ haplotypes were treated as single units for association and clustering. Among around 400 genotyped donors of the cohort, an average of roughly 230,000 unique TCR beta nucleotide sequences was sequenced per donor, of which about 18% were non-productive. Findings and caveats that apply to the study as a whole: In vitro tests confirmed that a few of the cytomegalovirus-associated TCR beta chains recognize cytomegalovirus antigens. Sequencing depth was assumed to be roughly uniform across donors in the presence/absence analyses, though that assumption may not hold. Correlated functional status among segregating V segments might reflect linkage disequilibrium, but an unknown experimental factor could not be ruled out. The classifier was reported to diagnose cytomegalovirus status with high specificity and sensitivity in both the original and validation cohorts. In a later analysis, TCR association rates were found to vary across HLA loci, with the most associated TCRs seen for DRB1 alleles and the fewest for HLA-C alleles. When HLA alleles, especially DR and DQ, strongly co-occurred, attributing TCR associations to individual alleles was difficult. A later analysis found that most CMV-associated TCR beta chains appeared HLA-restricted, with HLA associations seemingly driven largely by CMV exposure. The authors suggested that the approach could potentially be extended to other disease states and immunological phenotypes. Because HLA typing was unavailable for some donors at each locus, only the typed subset was used in association tests. Most TCR sequences were observed very rarely across donors, whereas some public TCRs were present in many individuals. Compared with equally common non-associated chains, HLA-associated TCR beta chains in a later analysis were more clonally expanded and had lower generation probabilities. A further reported finding was that TCR beta sequences accurately predicted the HLA-A and HLA-B alleles for most subjects in the first cohort. The only immune exposure information available for the cohort was CMV serostatus. The study gave a list of around 170 TCR beta chains associated with cytomegalovirus. A cluster of highly shared sequence variants was judged likely to be a technical artifact of the sequencing pipeline. According to a later genetic analysis, donors in an Asian-associated ancestry cluster had fewer N-insertions in productive TCRs than the approximately 670-donor mean. Because counts were too low, about 18 rarely observed V segments, including chromosome 9 orphons, were left out of the earlier analysis of approximately 500 of the donors. In an earlier analysis of approximately 590 of the donors, most TCR beta V segments were observed in productive rearrangements about 87% or about 30% of the time, broadly matching IMGT annotations. In a later analysis, around 17,000 TCR beta sequences were associated with specific HLA alleles at a false discovery rate of 0.05. An association between a missense DCLRE1C variant and V-gene and J-gene trimming of TCR beta chains was found in a later genetic analysis and replicated in an independent cohort. A later analysis reported that several top co-occurrence clusters appeared linked to parvovirus B19, influenza, CMV and Epstein-Barr virus. This cohort had only TCR beta chains sequenced, and the lack of alpha or paired-chain data limited which features could be detected. The 87-base-pair reads could not distinguish some IMGT-functional V segments, including TRBV6-2 and TRBV6-3, so those segments were excluded.

The cohort was made up of 500 to 850 healthy bone marrow donors. At the time of sampling, all cohort members were nominally healthy, though unrecorded immune exposures were likely present. The donor was CMV seropositive and was included in the group of some 290 seropositive cohort members. A peripheral blood sample was provided by each donor, and peripheral blood mononuclear cells were used for TCR beta sequencing. The Qiagen DNeasy Blood Extraction Kit was used to extract genomic DNA from the blood cell samples. Its CDR3 holds 15 amino acids, cysteine through phenylalanine. Only CDR3 DNA remains: 45 bases, in frame from the first base. The germline V gene sets CDR1 to SGHRS and CDR2 to YFSETQ. V and J are trimmed by 3 bases and 4 bases, and the gene matches miss 6 bases of the junction. Libraries were prepared through the immunoSEQ multiplex PCR assay. For the multiplex PCR, a mixture combining 60 forward primers for TCR Vbeta segments and 13 reverse primers for TCR Jbeta segments was used. Amplification of the CDR3 region of rearranged TCR beta genes was performed with a multiplex PCR assay on genomic DNA. Amplified TCR beta libraries were sequenced as 87-base-pair reads on the Illumina HiSeq System. As for how the authors treated the data: In a later analysis, tens of millions of unique TCR beta chains were counted across the 650 to 700 repertoires, and around 10 million of these chains were shared by at least two donors. Raw reads were error-corrected and collapsed into unique sequences by a nearest-neighbor algorithm in which closely related sequences were merged to remove PCR and sequencing errors. CDR3 sequences were aligned to IMGT reference sequences to assign V, D and J gene segments. For a sequence to be retained, a match of at least six nucleotides was required to both a V gene segment and a J gene segment. A rearrangement counted as productive if the CDR3 had no stop codons and remained in frame with V and J, and every other rearrangement counted as non-productive. CDR3 was defined according to IMGT convention as the region running from the second conserved V-encoded cysteine to the conserved J-encoded phenylalanine. The earlier analysis of about 590 of the donors excluded sequences that lacked an unambiguous match to a single V gene segment. In an earlier analysis of around 590 of the donors, a V segment was called functional when productive rearrangements were above 56.7%, and segregating when the standard deviation between donors exceeded 5%. To diagnose cytomegalovirus status from the catalog of TCR beta chain sequences, a statistical classification framework was built. V and J gene assignment, in a later analysis, came from comparing TCR nucleotide sequences with IMGT/GENE-DB human TR gene sequences. The TCRdist pipeline was used in a later analysis to assign CDR3 sequences and most-parsimonious VDJ recombination scenarios. A later analysis defined each TCR beta chain by its CDR3 amino acid sequence plus V-gene family, and excluded reads lacking a unique V-gene family. To address suspected cross-contamination and a sequencing artifact, a later analysis removed a few hundred highly shared, low-generation-probability nucleotide sequences. In a later analysis, a clonal expansion index was calculated for each public chain from normalized within-repertoire ranks of inferred template counts. A later analysis computed generation probabilities with a VDJ recombination model fitted to out-of-frame rearrangements, and checked the results against IGoR. A later analysis scored TCR-TCR, TCR-HLA and TCR-CMV co-occurrence with hypergeometric tests, applying a repertoire-size bias correction to TCR pairs. A later analysis estimated false discovery rates by permuting HLA or CMV assignments 20 times. In a later analysis, co-occurring TCRs were grouped with DBSCAN, and TCRdist sequence similarity was added when clustering was performed within HLA-allele-positive subsets. For co-occurrence clustering, repertoires with fewer than 30,000 or more than 120,000 public chains were excluded, along with four to six repertoires with anomalous nucleotide sharing. TCRdb stores this immuneACCESS table with in-frame sequences only. Part of the clones is absent; in the studies checked, under half of the shortfall reflects unresolved V genes, and no reason is known for the rest. That table is the source of V, J and clone size, and D and trimming were worked out from the DNA. The sample table contains about 95,000 clones; only one count was recorded for 55% to 75% of them. The top ten constitute less than 15% of the sample.

This clonotype was sampled from a woman aged 50 to 60 in good health and CMV-seropositive. The sequenced sample was PBMCs. The rearrangement combines TRBV5-1 with TRBJ2-2; 7 bases in between match TRBD2. At the DNA level, the sequence is TGCGCCAGCAGCTGGAACGGGGGGACCACCGGGGAGCTGTTTTTT. It is translated as CASSWNGGTTGELFF.